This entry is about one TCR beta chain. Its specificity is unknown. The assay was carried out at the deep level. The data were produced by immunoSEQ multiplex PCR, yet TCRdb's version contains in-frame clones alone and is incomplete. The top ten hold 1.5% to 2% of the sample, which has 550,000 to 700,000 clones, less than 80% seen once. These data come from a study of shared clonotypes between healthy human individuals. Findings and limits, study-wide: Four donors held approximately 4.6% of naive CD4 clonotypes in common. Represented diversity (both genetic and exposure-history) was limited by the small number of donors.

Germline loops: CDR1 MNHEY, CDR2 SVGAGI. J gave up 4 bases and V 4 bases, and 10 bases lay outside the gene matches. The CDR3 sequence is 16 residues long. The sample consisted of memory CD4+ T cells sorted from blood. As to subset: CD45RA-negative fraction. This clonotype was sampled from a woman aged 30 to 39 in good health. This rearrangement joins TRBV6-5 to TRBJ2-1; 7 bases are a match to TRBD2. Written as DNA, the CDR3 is TGTGCCAGCAGTTGGAAGCGGGAACTCTCTTACAATGAGCAGTTCTTC. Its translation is CASSWKRELSYNEQFF.